Listed here are 10 T cell receptor beta chains from one sample, sequenced in a study of metastatic and nonmetastatic thyroid tumors (dated by TCRdb to about 2020). No treatment had been received by any patient before thyroid surgery. The library was produced with PCR. The data were produced on an Illumina HiSeq 4000. TCRdb reprocessed the public reads (quality trimming at Q25 with fastp, clone calling with MiXCR) and kept in-frame beta chains. The sample contains fewer than 70,000 clones, under 30% of them found a single time. The ten largest clones add up to 15% to 20% of the sample. The sequenced sample was blood. These receptors came from a female donor with papillary thyroid cancer or a benign thyroid nodule (not recorded which). Some clones in this sample may be carry-over from other donors' samples.

This clone was detected a few times. The chain uses TRBV20-1 and TRBJ2-7; 9 bases map to TRBD2. J was trimmed by 4 bases and V by 0 bases; bases with no gene match: 7. Germline V gives CDR1 DFQATT, CDR2 SNEGSKA (reference sequence). CDR3 size: 15 residues. CDR3 DNA: TGCAGTGCTAGAGATTCGCGGGAGGGATTGTACGAGCAGTACTTC. Amino acids: CSARDSREGLYEQYF.

The chain recombines TRBV2 with TRBJ1-2, with D perhaps TRBD1 (5 bases). Germline V gene data show CDR1 as SNHLY and CDR2 as FYNNEI. The CDR3 is 13 residues long. V dropped 6 bases and J dropped 8 bases, with 16 bases sitting between them. The DNA for the CDR3 is TGTGCCAGCAGGCGAGATAGGGGTAGCGGCTACACCTTC. Encoded protein: CASRRDRGSGYTF.

This clone has more than one count but fewer than ten. The genes are TRBV10-3 and TRBJ1-1; 8 bases fit TRBD1. The ends lost 4 bases at V and 5 bases at J; junction bases unmatched: 9. Germline values: CDR1 ENHRY, CDR2 SYGVKD. This CDR3 is built from 15 residues. CDR3 coding DNA: TGTGCCATCAGTGTTACAGGGGGGGAGAGGACTGAAGCTTTCTTT. Translation: CAISVTGGERTEAFF.

The V gene is TRBV27, the J gene TRBJ1-2; D might be TRBD1 (6 bases). CDR3 size: 14 residues. Germline V gene sequence: CDR1 MNHEY, CDR2 SMNVEV (reference sequence). Trimming cost V 8 bases and J 3 bases, with 16 bases left between them. CDR3 in amino acids: CASARAGGDYGYTF. Written as DNA, the CDR3 is TGTGCCAGCGCCCGGGCGGGGGGCGACTATGGCTACACCTTC.

This clone was recorded a few times. This chain connects TRBV28 to TRBJ2-3; TRBD1 matches 8 bases. Per the germline V gene, CDR1 is MDHEN and CDR2 is SYDVKM. V lost 2 bases to trimming and J lost 2 bases; unmatched junction nucleotides: 12. The CDR3 consists of 18 residues. In DNA, the CDR3 is TGTGCCAGCAGTTTACTAGGGACAGGAACTAGTGTCACAGATACGCAGTATTTT. Its translation: CASSLLGTGTSVTDTQYF.

This rearrangement joins TRBV6-5 to TRBJ2-1; D might be TRBD1 (5 bases). The CDR3 contains 14 residues. Germline CDR1 MNHEY, CDR2 SVGAGI. Trimming left V 2 bases short and J 9 bases short, with 14 bases between. In nucleotides, the CDR3 is TGTGCCAGCAGTTACGAAGGGGAAGCGAGTGAGCAGTTCTTC. This sequence encodes CASSYEGEASEQFF.

V is TRBV5-1 and J is TRBJ1-3; a possible D gene is TRBD1 (5 bases). The CDR3 has 15 amino acids. Deletions cut 0 bases from V and 3 bases from J, with 10 bases between. Germline values: CDR1 SGHRS, CDR2 YFSETQ. CDR3 coding DNA: TGCGCCAGCAGCTTGGGGGACGGGCTTGGAAACACCATATATTTT. Residues: CASSLGDGLGNTIYF. The full variable domain, with the rest looked up from reference TRBV5-1 and TRBJ1-3, is KAGVTQTPRYLIKTRGQQVTLSCSPISGHRSVSWYQQTPGQGLQFLFEYFSETQRNKGNFPGRFSGRQFSNSRSEMNVSTLELGDSALYLCASSLGDGLGNTIYFGEGSWLTVV.

This clone came up a few times. The chain uses TRBV11-2 and TRBJ2-1, with D possibly matching TRBD2 (6 bases). Germline values: CDR1 SGHAT, CDR2 FQNNGV. The ends were cut back, 2 bases at V and 7 bases at J, with 12 bases in the middle. The CDR3 covers 14 residues. The CDR3, as DNA: TGTGCCAGCAGCTTAAACCCCCGGGGGAATGAGCAGTTCTTC. Amino acids: CASSLNPRGNEQFF.

This clone has ten or more counts. The chain carries TRBV12-3 or TRBV12-4 and TRBJ1-5; TRBD1 agrees at 10 bases. The trim removed 6 bases at V and 0 bases at J, leaving 2 bases unmatched. This CDR3 spans 15 amino acids. CDR3 protein: CASSWTGGSNQPQHF. The CDR3 region has the DNA TGTGCCAGCAGCTGGACAGGGGGTAGCAATCAGCCCCAGCATTTT.

This clone was seen more than once but under ten times. The gene calls are TRBV6-1 and TRBJ2-1; 9 nucleotides match TRBD2. The CDR3 spans 13 residues. From germline, CDR1 is MNHNS and CDR2 SASEGT. Losses at the gene ends were 9 bases for V and 9 bases for J; bases not matched to a gene: 9. DNA of the CDR3: TGTGCCAGTTGTGGTAGCGGGAGTGGTGAGCAGTTCTTC. Protein: CASCGSGSGEQFF.